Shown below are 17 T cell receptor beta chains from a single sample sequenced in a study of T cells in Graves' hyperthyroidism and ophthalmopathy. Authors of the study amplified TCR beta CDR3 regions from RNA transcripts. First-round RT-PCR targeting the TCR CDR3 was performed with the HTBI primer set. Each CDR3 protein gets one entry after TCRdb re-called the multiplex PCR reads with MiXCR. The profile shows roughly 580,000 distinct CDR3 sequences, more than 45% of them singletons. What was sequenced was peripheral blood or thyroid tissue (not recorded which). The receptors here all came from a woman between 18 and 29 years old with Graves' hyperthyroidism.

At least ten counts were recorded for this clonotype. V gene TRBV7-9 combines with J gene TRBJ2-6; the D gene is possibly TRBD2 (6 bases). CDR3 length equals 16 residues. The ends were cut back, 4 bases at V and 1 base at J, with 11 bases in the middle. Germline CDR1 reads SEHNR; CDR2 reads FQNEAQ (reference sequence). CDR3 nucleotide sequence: TGTGCCAGCAGCTCCGCAGGGACTTCTGGGGCCAACGTCCTGACTTTC. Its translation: CASSSAGTSGANVLTF.

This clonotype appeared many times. CDR3 bases: TGTGCCAGCAGCTTAATGGCAGGGCCCTACGAGCAGTACTTC. Residues: CASSLMAGPYEQYF. V is TRBV7-3 and J is TRBJ2-7; D is possibly TRBD1 (5 bases). V was trimmed by 1 base and J by 2 bases, leaving 9 bases between them. CDR3 length: 14 amino acids. The germline gives CDR1 SGHTA, CDR2 FQGTGA.

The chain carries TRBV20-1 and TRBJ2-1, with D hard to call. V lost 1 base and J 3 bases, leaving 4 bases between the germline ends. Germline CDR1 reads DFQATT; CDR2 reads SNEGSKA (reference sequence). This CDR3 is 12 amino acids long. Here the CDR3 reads CSARAGYNEQFF. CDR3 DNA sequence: TGCAGTGCTAGAGCCGGCTACAATGAGCAGTTCTTC.

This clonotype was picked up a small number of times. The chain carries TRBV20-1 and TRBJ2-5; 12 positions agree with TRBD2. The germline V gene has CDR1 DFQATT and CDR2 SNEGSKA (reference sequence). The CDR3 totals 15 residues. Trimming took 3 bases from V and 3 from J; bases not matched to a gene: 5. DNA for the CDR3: TGCAGTGCTAGGGGAGCTAGCGGGAGGGAAGAGACCCAGTACTTC. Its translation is CSARGASGREETQYF.

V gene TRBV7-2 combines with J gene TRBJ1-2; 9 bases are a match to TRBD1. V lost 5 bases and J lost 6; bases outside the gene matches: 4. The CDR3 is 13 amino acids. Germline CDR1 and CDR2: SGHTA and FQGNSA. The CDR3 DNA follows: TGTGCCAGCAGCCCTTGGACAGGGGATGGCTACACCTTC. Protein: CASSPWTGDGYTF.

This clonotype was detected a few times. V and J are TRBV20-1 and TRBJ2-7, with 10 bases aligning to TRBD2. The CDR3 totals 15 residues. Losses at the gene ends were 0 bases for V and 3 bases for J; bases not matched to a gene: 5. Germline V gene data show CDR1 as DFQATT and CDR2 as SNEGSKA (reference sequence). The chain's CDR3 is CSARESGTSVYEQYF. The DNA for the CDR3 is TGCAGTGCTAGAGAGTCTGGGACTAGCGTCTACGAGCAGTACTTC.

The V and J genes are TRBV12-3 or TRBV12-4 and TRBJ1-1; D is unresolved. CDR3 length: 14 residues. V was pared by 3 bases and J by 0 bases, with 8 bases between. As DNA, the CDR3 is TGTGCCAGCAGTTTTGAGGATATGAACACTGAAGCTTTCTTT. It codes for CASSFEDMNTEAFF.

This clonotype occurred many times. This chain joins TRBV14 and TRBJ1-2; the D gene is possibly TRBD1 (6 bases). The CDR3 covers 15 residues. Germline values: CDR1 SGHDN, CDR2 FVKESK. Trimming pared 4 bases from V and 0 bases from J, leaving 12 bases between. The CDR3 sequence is CASSRDIQANYGYTF. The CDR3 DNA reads TGTGCCAGCAGCCGGGACATCCAAGCTAACTATGGCTACACCTTC.

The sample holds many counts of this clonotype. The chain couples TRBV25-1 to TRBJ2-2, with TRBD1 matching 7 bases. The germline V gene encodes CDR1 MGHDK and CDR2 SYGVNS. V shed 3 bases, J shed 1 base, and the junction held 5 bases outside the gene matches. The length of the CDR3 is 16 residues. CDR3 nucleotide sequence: TGTGCCAGCAGTGATACCCGGACAGGGAACACCGGGGAGCTGTTTTTT. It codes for CASSDTRTGNTGELFF.

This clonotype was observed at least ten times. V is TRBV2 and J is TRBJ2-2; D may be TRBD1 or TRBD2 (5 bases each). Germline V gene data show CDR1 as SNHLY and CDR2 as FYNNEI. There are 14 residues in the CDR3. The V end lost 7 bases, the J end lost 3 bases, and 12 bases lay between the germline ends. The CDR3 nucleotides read TGTGCCAGCACTCGAGGGGCTTACACCGGGGAGCTGTTTTTT. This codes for CASTRGAYTGELFF.

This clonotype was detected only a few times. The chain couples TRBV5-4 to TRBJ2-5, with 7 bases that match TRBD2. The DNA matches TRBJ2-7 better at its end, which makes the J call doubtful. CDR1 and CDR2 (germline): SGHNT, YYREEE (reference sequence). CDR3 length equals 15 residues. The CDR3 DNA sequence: TGTGCCAGCAGCTTGTTTCGGGAGGTCGGCAACGAGCAGTACTTC. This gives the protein CASSLFREVGNEQYF.

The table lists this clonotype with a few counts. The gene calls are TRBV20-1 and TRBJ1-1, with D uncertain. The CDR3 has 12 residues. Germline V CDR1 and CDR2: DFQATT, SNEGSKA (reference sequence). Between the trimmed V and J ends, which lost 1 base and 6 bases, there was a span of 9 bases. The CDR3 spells CSARGWGPEAFF. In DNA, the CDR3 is TGCAGTGCTAGAGGGTGGGGTCCTGAAGCTTTCTTT.

The CDR3 protein is CSGQIAGGDEQYF. DNA for the CDR3: TGCAGTGGACAGATAGCGGGAGGGGACGAGCAGTACTTC. V is TRBV20-1 and J is TRBJ2-7; 11 positions agree with TRBD2. Germline V lookup: CDR1 DFQATT, CDR2 SNEGSKA (reference sequence). This CDR3 comprises 13 residues. Losses at the gene ends were 7 bases for V and 5 bases for J; bases not matched to a gene: 7.

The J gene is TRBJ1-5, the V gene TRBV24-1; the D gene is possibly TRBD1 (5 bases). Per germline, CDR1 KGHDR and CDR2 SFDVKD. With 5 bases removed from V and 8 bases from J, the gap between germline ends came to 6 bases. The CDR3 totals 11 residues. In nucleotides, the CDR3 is TGTGCCACCAGTGCGGGGGAGCCCCAGCATTTT. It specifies CATSAGEPQHF.

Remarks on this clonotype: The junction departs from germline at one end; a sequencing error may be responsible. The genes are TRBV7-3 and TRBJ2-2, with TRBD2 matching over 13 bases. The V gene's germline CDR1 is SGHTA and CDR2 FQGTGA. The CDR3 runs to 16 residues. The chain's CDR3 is CASSRGTSGIAGELFF. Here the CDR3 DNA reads TGCGCCAGCAGCCGAGGGACTAGCGGGATAGCCGGGGAGCTGTTTTTT.

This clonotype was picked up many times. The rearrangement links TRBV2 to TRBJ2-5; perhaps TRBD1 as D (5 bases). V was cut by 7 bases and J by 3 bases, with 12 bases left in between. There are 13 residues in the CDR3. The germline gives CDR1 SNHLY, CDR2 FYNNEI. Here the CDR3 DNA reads TGTGCCAGCACCGAGCAGGGAAAAGAGACCCAGTACTTC. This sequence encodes CASTEQGKETQYF.

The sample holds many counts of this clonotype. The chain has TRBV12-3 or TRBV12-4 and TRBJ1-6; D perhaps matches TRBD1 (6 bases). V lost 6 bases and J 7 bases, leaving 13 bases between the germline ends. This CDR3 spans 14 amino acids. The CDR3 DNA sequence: TGTGCCAGCAGGAATGAGGGGGTCAATTCACCCCTCCACTTT. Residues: CASRNEGVNSPLHF.